The 14 T cell receptor beta chains in this list originate from one sample, sequenced in a study of Ad26.COV2.S vaccination and SARS-CoV-2 variants. Stated treatment: over 15 received Ad26.COV2.S at low or high dose, single or two shots; about 5 received placebo; per-sample allocation not given. Sampling was done on day 63 after the first vaccine or placebo injection. Here immunoSEQ multiplex PCR was the method, and the copy in TCRdb shows in-frame clones only, minus some. This repertoire shows around 450,000 clones, roughly 91% found once; its top ten account for roughly 4%. The material sequenced was peripheral blood, taken in a trial of Ad26.COV2.S vaccine versus placebo. The receptors were sampled from a person aged 18 to 59 who received the Ad26.COV2.S COVID-19 vaccine or a placebo.

This chain uses TRBV7-2 with TRBJ2-5; 10 nucleotides align to TRBD2. This CDR3 spans 16 amino acids. The germline CDR1 and CDR2 sequences are SGHTA and FQGNSA. Unmatched junction bases numbered 10, after V lost 5 bases and J lost 4 bases. This chain's CDR3 is CASSLSLAGGGETQYF. For the CDR3, the DNA is TGTGCCAGCAGCCTCTCTTTAGCGGGGGGAGGAGAGACCCAGTACTTC. Full variable domain (outside the CDR3, taken from reference TRBV7-2 and TRBJ2-5): GAGVSQSPSNKVTEKGKDVELRCDPISGHTALYWYRQSLGQGLEFLIYFQGNSAPDKSGLPSDRFSAERTGGSVSTLTIQRTQQEDSAVYLCASSLSLAGGGETQYFGPGTRLLVL.

This sequence joins TRBV28 and TRBJ1-5; D perhaps matches TRBD1 (5 bases). The CDR3 is 15 amino acids. Germline CDR1 reads MDHEN; CDR2 reads SYDVKM. V shed 1 base and J shed 6 bases, with 13 bases lying between them. The CDR3: CASSLSRQWPQPQHF. CDR3 DNA sequence: TGTGCCAGCAGTTTATCCCGACAGTGGCCTCAGCCCCAGCATTTT.

The chain joins TRBV6-5 to TRBJ2-7; 7 positions agree with TRBD1. The length of the CDR3 is 13 residues. CDR1 and CDR2 (germline): MNHEY, SVGAGI. Germline trimming cut 6 bases from V and 2 bases from J; bases unmatched to any gene: 4. CDR3 in amino acids: CASSPGQPYEQYF. In DNA, the CDR3 is TGTGCCAGCAGCCCGGGACAGCCCTACGAGCAGTACTTC.

The rearrangement uses TRBV15 and TRBJ1-4; D gene uncertain. V lost 0 bases and J 8 bases, leaving 10 bases between the germline ends. Germline values: CDR1 LNHNV, CDR2 YYDKDF (reference sequence). The CDR3 is made up of 14 amino acids. The CDR3 region is CATSRESVGEKLFF. The CDR3 DNA reads TGTGCCACCAGCAGAGAATCCGTAGGGGAAAAACTGTTTTTT.

The chain joins TRBV7-2 to TRBJ1-4, with TRBD1 matching over 9 bases. The ends lost 6 bases at V and 7 bases at J; junction bases unmatched: 9. CDR3 length equals 15 residues. The germline gives CDR1 SGHTA, CDR2 FQGNSA. The CDR3 DNA follows: TGTGCCAGCAGTCCCGAGGGGACAGGGAGTGAAAAACTGTTTTTT. Its translation is CASSPEGTGSEKLFF.

This chain uses TRBV11-3 with TRBJ2-7, with 8 bases aligning to TRBD2. Germline loops: CDR1 SGHNT, CDR2 YENEEA. The CDR3 runs 14 residues. Unmatched junction bases numbered 2, after V lost 1 base and J lost 3 bases. CDR3 nucleotides: TGTGCCAGCAGCTTAGCGGGAGGGATCTACGAGCAGTACTTC. Translating gives CASSLAGGIYEQYF.

This chain connects TRBV14 to TRBJ2-1; 8 bases line up with TRBD2. CDR3 length: 18 amino acids. Unmatched junction bases numbered 10, after V lost 3 bases and J lost 0 bases. The germline V gene has CDR1 SGHDN and CDR2 FVKESK. The CDR3 loop is CASSQVALAGFSYNEQFF. CDR3 DNA sequence: TGTGCCAGCAGCCAGGTGGCCCTAGCGGGCTTCTCCTACAATGAGCAGTTCTTC.

The chain joins TRBV6-5 to TRBJ1-2; 8 nucleotides line up with TRBD1. Per the germline V gene, CDR1 is MNHEY and CDR2 is SVGAGI. The J segment lost 2 bases and the V segment lost 7 bases, leaving 3 bases of the junction unmatched. This CDR3 comprises 13 residues. In nucleotides, the CDR3 is TGTGCCAGCATTTGGGACAGGAACTATGGCTACACCTTC. It is translated as CASIWDRNYGYTF.

This clone was recorded only once. CDR3 coding DNA: TGTGCCAGCAGTGGCCGTCAAGTGGGGGTTGGAAACACCATATATTTT. It is translated as CASSGRQVGVGNTIYF. The V and J genes are TRBV25-1 and TRBJ1-3, with D maybe TRBD1 (5 bases). V gave up 4 bases and J gave up 3 bases, with 16 bases separating them. Germline V CDR1 and CDR2: MGHDK, SYGVNS. The CDR3 sequence is 16 residues long.

The V and J genes are TRBV5-6 and TRBJ2-1; TRBD2 aligns across 14 bases. Looked up from germline, CDR1 is SGHDT and CDR2 is YYEEEE. The CDR3 loop spans 15 amino acids. V lost 4 bases, J lost 7 bases, and 4 bases stayed unmatched. CDR3 nucleotide sequence: TGTGCCAGCAGCCGACTAGCGGGAGGGCCAAATGAGCAGTTCTTC. Its protein is CASSRLAGGPNEQFF.

The rearrangement links TRBV5-6 to TRBJ2-1; either TRBD1 or TRBD2 may supply D (5 bases each). Germline lookup yields CDR1 SGHDT and CDR2 YYEEEE. The CDR3 is 16 amino acids. V lost 3 bases to trimming and J lost 6 bases, with 19 bases between them. The CDR3 nucleotides read TGTGCCAGCAGCTCAGGGACCACCCGGCCTGGCAATGAGCAGTTCTTC. Protein sequence: CASSSGTTRPGNEQFF.

The V call is TRBV9, the J call TRBJ2-1; 10 bases agree with TRBD2. In germline, CDR1 is SGDLS, CDR2 YYNGEE. Trimming at V came to 4 bases and at J to 9 bases, leaving 13 bases not matched to a gene. The length of the CDR3 is 16 residues. The CDR3 here is CASSPTSGMGSSEQFF. Written as DNA, the CDR3 is TGTGCCAGCAGCCCCACTAGCGGGATGGGAAGTAGTGAGCAGTTCTTC.

This clone was seen only once. V is TRBV7-9 and J is TRBJ2-1; 7 nucleotides agree with TRBD1. CDR1 is SEHNR, CDR2 FQNEAQ, per germline (reference sequence). The CDR3 consists of 17 residues. J gave up 0 bases and V 5 bases, and 10 bases lay outside the gene matches. The CDR3: CASSQGGTVFSYNEQFF. CDR3 DNA sequence: TGTGCCAGCAGCCAAGGTGGGACAGTCTTCTCCTACAATGAGCAGTTCTTC.

This chain connects TRBV28 to TRBJ1-2; D may be TRBD1 (6 bases). CDR3 length: 12 residues. Trimming cost V 3 bases and J 8 bases, with 10 bases left between them. CDR1 and CDR2 from the germline V gene are MDHEN and SYDVKM. The CDR3 nucleotides read TGTGCCAGCAGTTTGACAGGTGGCGGCTACACCTTC. Protein sequence: CASSLTGGGYTF.